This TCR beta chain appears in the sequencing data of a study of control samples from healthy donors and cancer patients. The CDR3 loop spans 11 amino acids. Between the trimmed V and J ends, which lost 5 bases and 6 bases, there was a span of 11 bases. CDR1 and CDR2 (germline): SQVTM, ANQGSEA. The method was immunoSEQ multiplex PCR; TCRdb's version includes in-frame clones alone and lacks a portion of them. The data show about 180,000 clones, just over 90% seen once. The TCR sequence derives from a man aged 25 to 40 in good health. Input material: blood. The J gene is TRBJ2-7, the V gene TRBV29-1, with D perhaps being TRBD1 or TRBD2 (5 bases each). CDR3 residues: CSVLGAGEQYF. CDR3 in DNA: TGCAGCGTTTTAGGGGCGGGCGAGCAGTACTTC.